These T cell receptor beta chains were read from a single sample in a study of identical twins. Each CDR3 protein is one row after TCRdb ran MiXCR on the 5' RACE reads. The sample carries under 450,000 distinct CDR3 sequences, 15% to 20% recorded once. Sequenced input: naive T cells sorted from blood. All receptors come from a man aged 50 to 60 in good health. CDR3s include the opening cysteine and the closing phenylalanine or tryptophan. A D gene is named only where the DNA matches it firmly. Clone size is stated in some rows and not others, as once, few, many or a class when expanded.

-	TRBV12-3/TRBV12-4	-	TRBJ1-1	CASRLSLVSGSGAFF	TGTGCCAGCAGGCTGAGCCTCGTGTCCGGGAGTGGGGCTTTCTTT
-	TRBV29-1	-	TRBJ1-2	CSVEWGLAYGYTF	TGCAGCGTTGAATGGGGGCTGGCCTATGGCTACACCTTC
TRBD2	TRBV20-1	few	TRBJ2-3	CSARDEEVAGPYTRDTQYF	TGCAGTGCTAGAGATGAGGAAGTAGCGGGGCCCTATACTCGAGATACGCAGTATTTT
-	TRBV5-1	once	TRBJ2-6	CASSPGNGANVLTF	TGCGCCAGCAGCCCCGGGAATGGGGCCAACGTCCTGACTTTC
-	TRBV19	many	TRBJ2-1	CASSIGGGYDSYNEQFF	TGTGCCAGTAGTATAGGCGGGGGCTACGACTCCTACAATGAGCAGTTCTTC
-	TRBV5-6	few	TRBJ2-3	CASTPAVAGAHTQYF	TGTGCCAGCACCCCGGCCGTGGCGGGGGCTCATACGCAGTATTTT
TRBD1	TRBV20-1	-	TRBJ2-7	CSASPQGIREQYF	TGCAGTGCTAGCCCACAGGGGATTCGCGAGCAGTACTTC
-	TRBV6-5	-	TRBJ2-7	CASSYRSGRNEQYF	TGTGCCAGCAGTTACCGATCGGGCCGTAACGAGCAGTACTTC
-	TRBV7-8	-	TRBJ2-5	CASSLGGAEPATQYF	TGTGCCAGCAGCTTAGGGGGGGCCGAACCAGCGACCCAGTACTTC
-	TRBV18	once	TRBJ2-3	CASSVRRAGTLFGDTQYF	TGTGCCAGCTCCGTACGGCGGGCCGGGACCCTGTTCGGAGATACGCAGTATTTT
-	TRBV7-9	many	TRBJ2-3	CASSPQTDTQYF	TGTGCCAGCAGCCCGCAAACAGATACGCAGTATTTT
-	TRBV7-7	-	TRBJ2-1	CASSLNPGVSGNEQFF	TGTGCTAGCAGCTTAAATCCGGGGGTCTCGGGCAATGAGCAGTTCTTC
-	TRBV10-3	few	TRBJ1-2	CAISDVLGSIPPHGYTF	TGTGCCATCAGTGATGTATTGGGCTCTATACCCCCCCATGGCTACACCTTC
-	TRBV4-1	many	TRBJ1-5	CASSQVAGGNQPQHF	TGCGCCAGCAGCCAAGTCGCAGGGGGCAATCAGCCCCAGCATTTT
-	TRBV20-1	few	TRBJ1-3	CSARQGPSGNTIYF	TGCAGTGCCAGGCAGGGACCCTCTGGAAACACCATATATTTT
-	TRBV7-8	-	TRBJ2-3	CASSPLASGDTQYF	TGTGCCAGCAGCCCACTGGCTAGTGGGGATACGCAGTATTTT
TRBD1	TRBV5-1	-	TRBJ2-7	CASSLETGSREQYF	TGCGCCAGCAGCTTGGAGACAGGGTCCCGCGAGCAGTACTTC
-	TRBV5-1	many	TRBJ2-7	CASSVDPYEQYF	TGCGCCAGCAGCGTCGACCCCTACGAGCAGTACTTC
-	TRBV5-1	-	TRBJ1-1	CASSLTGGPEAFF	TGCGCCAGCAGTTTGACCGGGGGTCCTGAAGCTTTCTTT
-	TRBV11-1	many	TRBJ1-6	CASSLVAIADGFNSPLHF	TGTGCCAGCAGCTTAGTCGCTATCGCGGACGGATTTAATTCACCCCTCCACTTT
-	TRBV5-5	many	TRBJ1-3	CASSLGLLSDGNTIYF	TGTGCCAGCAGCTTGGGACTGTTATCGGACGGAAACACCATATATTTT
-	TRBV29-1	many	TRBJ1-1	CSVAQVMNTEAFF	TGCAGCGTCGCCCAGGTGATGAACACTGAAGCTTTCTTT
-	TRBV12-3/TRBV12-4	few	TRBJ1-1	CASSLNSEAFF	TGTGCCAGCAGTTTAAATTCTGAAGCTTTCTTT
-	TRBV29-1	-	TRBJ2-7	CSVVTGNLNEQYF	TGCAGCGTTGTGACAGGAAATCTAAACGAGCAGTACTTC
TRBD2	TRBV20-1	few	TRBJ2-1	CSAKEYGTSGRDLNEQFF	TGCAGTGCAAAGGAATACGGGACTAGCGGGAGGGACCTCAATGAGCAGTTCTTC
TRBD2	TRBV9	-	TRBJ2-1	CASRASGGPYNEQFF	TGTGCCAGCAGGGCTAGCGGGGGGCCCTACAATGAGCAGTTCTTC
-	TRBV3-1	many	TRBJ1-4	CASSRTRTRGEKLFF	TGTGCCAGCAGCCGGACACGTACCCGTGGGGAAAAACTGTTTTTT
-	TRBV5-1	-	TRBJ1-2	CASSSQAYGYTF	TGCGCCAGCAGCTCCCAGGCCTATGGCTACACCTTC
-	TRBV12-3/TRBV12-4	-	TRBJ2-3	CASSLERGRGTQYF	TGTGCCAGCAGTTTAGAACGGGGCAGGGGTACGCAGTATTTT
-	TRBV6-2/TRBV6-3	many	TRBJ2-2	CASSYSSVGELFF	TGTGCCAGCAGTTACTCCAGCGTCGGGGAGCTGTTTTTT
-	TRBV3-1	once	TRBJ1-1	CASSQDLGGGDTEAFF	TGTGCCAGCAGCCAAGATCTCGGGGGAGGTGACACTGAAGCTTTCTTT
-	TRBV19	-	TRBJ1-1	CASSMSSRGPEAFF	TGTGCCAGTAGTATGTCATCCAGGGGTCCTGAAGCTTTCTTT
-	TRBV4-2	many	TRBJ2-2	CASSQDWAGIGTGELFF	TGTGCCAGCAGCCAAGATTGGGCAGGAATCGGCACCGGGGAGCTGTTTTTT
-	TRBV12-3/TRBV12-4	many	TRBJ2-7	CASSFTVRNYEQYF	TGTGCCAGCAGTTTTACAGTTAGAAACTACGAGCAGTACTTC
-	TRBV4-2	-	TRBJ2-1	CASSQVSSRGQGGGEQFF	TGTGCCAGCAGCCAAGTATCATCTAGGGGCCAGGGAGGGGGTGAGCAGTTCTTC
-	TRBV5-5	few	TRBJ2-7	CASSLWQVMTYEQYF	TGTGCCAGCAGCTTGTGGCAGGTCATGACCTACGAGCAGTACTTC
-	TRBV6-1	-	TRBJ1-1	CASSPIARWTEAFF	TGTGCCAGCAGCCCTATTGCGAGGTGGACTGAAGCTTTCTTT
-	TRBV28	few	TRBJ1-4	CASSRKSGSLGKLFF	TGTGCCAGCAGCCGCAAGTCAGGGAGCTTGGGAAAACTGTTTTTT
-	TRBV2	many	TRBJ1-1	CASSVGHSNTEAFF	TGTGCCAGCAGTGTCGGCCACTCGAACACTGAAGCTTTCTTT
-	TRBV20-1	-	TRBJ1-2	CSAFDLPRSNYGYPF	TGCAGTGCTTTCGATTTGCCGAGGAGTAACTATGGCTACCCCTTC
TRBD2	TRBV10-3	-	TRBJ2-2	CAIMGLAGGTGELFF	TGTGCCATCATGGGACTAGCGGGAGGGACCGGGGAGCTGTTTTTT
TRBD1	TRBV20-1	-	TRBJ1-2	CSAEAGGDYGYTF	TGCAGTGCGGAGGCAGGGGGCGACTATGGCTACACCTTC
-	TRBV7-8	-	TRBJ1-1	CASSLGPTGTRNTEAFF	TGTGCCAGCAGCTTAGGGCCCACCGGGACAAGAAACACTGAAGCTTTCTTT
-	TRBV10-3	-	TRBJ2-1	CAISESNKGAINHEQFF	TGTGCCATCAGTGAGTCGAATAAGGGCGCCATTAATCATGAGCAGTTCTTC
-	TRBV12-3/TRBV12-4	-	TRBJ2-3	CASSTLLQSDTQYF	TGTGCCAGCAGTACACTATTACAGTCAGATACGCAGTATTTT
-	TRBV19	few	TRBJ2-1	CASSIDGSSYNEQFF	TGTGCCAGTAGTATAGACGGGAGCTCCTACAATGAGCAGTTCTTC
-	TRBV6-1	-	TRBJ1-2	CATRQILYGYTF	TGTGCCACCCGACAGATCCTCTATGGCTACACCTTC
TRBD1	TRBV2	many	TRBJ2-7	CASSDRTGSYEQYF	TGTGCCAGCAGTGACAGGACAGGGTCCTACGAGCAGTACTTC
-	TRBV14	-	TRBJ2-5	CASSPAMRNYQETQYF	TGTGCCAGCAGCCCTGCCATGCGGAATTACCAAGAGACCCAGTACTTC
-	TRBV7-9	-	TRBJ1-1	CASSQRGGYNTEAFF	TGTGCCAGCAGCCAAAGGGGGGGATATAACACTGAAGCTTTCTTT
TRBD1	TRBV5-1	many	TRBJ2-7	CASSLPGPGTGDEQYF	TGCGCCAGCAGCTTGCCAGGACCCGGGACAGGGGACGAGCAGTACTTC
-	TRBV4-3	few	TRBJ2-1	CASSQDLVREWGNEQFF	TGCGCCAGCAGCCAAGATCTGGTACGGGAGTGGGGCAATGAGCAGTTCTTC
-	TRBV7-7	-	TRBJ2-2	CASSLDSIGELFF	TGTGCTAGCAGCTTGGACTCGATCGGGGAGCTGTTTTTT
-	TRBV27	-	TRBJ2-4	CASRPGGSAKNIQYF	TGTGCCAGCAGACCAGGAGGCTCGGCCAAAAACATTCAGTACTTC
-	TRBV7-9	once	TRBJ1-4	CASSLCLFF	TGTGCCAGCAGCTTATGTCTGTTTTTT
TRBD2	TRBV2	-	TRBJ2-1	CASRKGLAEYNEQFF	TGTGCCAGCAGAAAGGGACTAGCGGAATACAATGAGCAGTTCTTC
-	TRBV4-2	-	TRBJ1-5	CASSQEGGLGQPQHF	TGTGCCAGCAGCCAAGAGGGGGGGCTCGGTCAGCCCCAGCATTTT
-	TRBV20-1	many	TRBJ2-1	CSARDSWGNEQFF	TGCAGTGCTAGGGACAGCTGGGGCAATGAGCAGTTCTTC
-	TRBV7-2	few	TRBJ2-5	CASKGEPGLKATQYF	TGTGCCAGCAAGGGTGAGCCAGGCCTAAAGGCGACCCAGTACTTC